This T cell receptor (beta chain) was captured by sequencing in a study of blood T cell repertoires in COVID-19. The overall study: Both acute and convalescent COVID-19 samples were obtained from the United States, Italy and Spain. T cells, B-cell-depleted T cells, or PBMCs provided the cDNA or gDNA that served as material.

In the source study's methods: Reference gene primer amplification yielded estimated nucleated cell counts. Method: immunoSEQ multiplex PCR; TCRdb's copy keeps in-frame clones and lacks some. V and J calls and clone size are as listed in that table; D and trimming were resolved from the DNA. Counted here are 110,000 to 150,000 clones, around 79% occurring once; the ten biggest clones make up approximately 3.6%. V shed 4 bases and J shed 9 bases, with 14 bases lying between them. This CDR3 contains 13 residues. Per the germline V gene, CDR1 is SGDLS and CDR2 is YYNGEE. This TCR came from a man in his 60s with acute or convalescent COVID-19. The sequencing sample was made of peripheral blood. The genes are TRBV9 and TRBJ1-5; D unresolved. The CDR3 DNA sequence: TGTGCCAGCAGCTCCCAGACGTCGGGGCCCCAGCATTTT. Its protein is CASSSQTSGPQHF.